The rows below give T cell receptor beta chains drawn from one sample of a study of neurological immune-mediated disorders. TCRdb called the 5' RACE reads again in MiXCR, with one record for every CDR3 protein. The repertoire holds about 70,000 distinct CDR3 sequences, with 2.5% to 3.5% as singletons. Sequencing was done on a sample of PBMCs. These receptors came from a woman between 50 and 59 years old with multiple sclerosis. CDR3s include the opening cysteine and the closing phenylalanine or tryptophan. D genes are given only for firm matches. A clone size is listed for some rows: how often the clone was seen (once, few, many), or a class if it is expanded.

d_gene: -
abundance: many
v_gene: TRBV6-1
len: 15
j_gene: TRBJ2-2
CDR3aa: CASSEATGSPGELFF
CDR3nt: TGTGCCAGCAGTGAAGCGACCGGGAGCCCAGGGGAGCTGTTTTTT

d_gene: -
abundance: many
v_gene: TRBV20-1
len: 15
j_gene: TRBJ2-3
CDR3aa: CSASRAGSRSGTQYF
CDR3nt: TGCAGTGCTAGCCGCGCAGGGTCCCGCTCGGGTACGCAGTATTTT

d_gene: TRBD1
abundance: few
v_gene: TRBV24-1
len: 15
j_gene: TRBJ2-1
CDR3aa: CATSDWTGPYNEQFF
CDR3nt: TGTGCCACCAGTGATTGGACAGGGCCCTACAATGAGCAGTTCTTC

d_gene: TRBD1
abundance: many
v_gene: TRBV4-3
len: 16
j_gene: TRBJ1-6
CDR3aa: CASSPQGGWLNSPLHF
CDR3nt: TGCGCCAGCAGCCCCCAGGGGGGGTGGTTGAATTCACCCCTCCACTTT

d_gene: TRBD1
abundance: many
v_gene: TRBV18
len: 15
j_gene: TRBJ2-7
CDR3aa: CASSPSGTGDYEQYF
CDR3nt: TGTGCCAGCTCACCATCCGGGACAGGGGACTACGAGCAGTACTTC

d_gene: TRBD1
abundance: many
v_gene: TRBV29-1
len: 13
j_gene: TRBJ2-7
CDR3aa: CSVEGDRAYEQYF
CDR3nt: TGCAGCGTTGAAGGGGACAGGGCCTACGAGCAGTACTTC

d_gene: -
abundance: many
v_gene: TRBV20-1
len: 18
j_gene: TRBJ2-7
CDR3aa: CSARDYLARSGSSYEQYF
CDR3nt: TGCAGTGCTAGAGATTACCTGGCACGCAGCGGTAGCTCCTACGAGCAGTACTTC

d_gene: -
abundance: many
v_gene: TRBV15
len: 14
j_gene: TRBJ1-1
CDR3aa: CATSRGARNTEAFF
CDR3nt: TGTGCCACCAGCAGAGGGGCCAGAAACACTGAAGCTTTCTTT

d_gene: -
abundance: many
v_gene: TRBV5-1
len: 14
j_gene: TRBJ2-7
CDR3aa: CASSLDEGRGEQYF
CDR3nt: TGCGCCAGCAGCTTGGACGAGGGGAGAGGCGAGCAGTACTTC

d_gene: TRBD2
abundance: many
v_gene: TRBV9
len: 16
j_gene: TRBJ2-5
CDR3aa: CASSPLGLAGVETQYF
CDR3nt: TGTGCCAGCAGCCCCCTAGGACTAGCGGGGGTAGAGACCCAGTACTTC

d_gene: -
abundance: many
v_gene: TRBV29-1
len: 12
j_gene: TRBJ2-7
CDR3aa: CSVEAGYYEQYF
CDR3nt: TGCAGCGTTGAAGCGGGGTACTACGAGCAGTACTTC

d_gene: TRBD1
abundance: many
v_gene: TRBV20-1
len: 12
j_gene: TRBJ1-6
CDR3aa: CSARDRDSPLHF
CDR3nt: TGCAGTGCTAGGGACAGGGATTCACCCCTCCACTTT

d_gene: TRBD2
abundance: many
v_gene: TRBV20-1
len: 18
j_gene: TRBJ2-2
CDR3aa: CSAPPSGLAGGQSGELFF
CDR3nt: TGCAGTGCTCCCCCCTCCGGACTAGCGGGAGGGCAGTCCGGGGAGCTGTTTTTT

d_gene: -
abundance: many
v_gene: TRBV18
len: 14
j_gene: TRBJ2-2
CDR3aa: CASSTYRDTGELFF
CDR3nt: TGTGCCAGCTCAACCTACAGGGACACCGGGGAGCTGTTTTTT

d_gene: -
abundance: many
v_gene: TRBV29-1
len: 12
j_gene: TRBJ2-5
CDR3aa: CSALQGWETQYF
CDR3nt: TGCAGCGCCTTACAGGGATGGGAGACCCAGTACTTC

d_gene: -
abundance: many
v_gene: TRBV29-1
len: 11
j_gene: TRBJ2-5
CDR3aa: CSVTDGETQYF
CDR3nt: TGCAGCGTTACGGATGGGGAGACCCAGTACTTC

d_gene: TRBD1
abundance: many
v_gene: TRBV19
len: 13
j_gene: TRBJ1-1
CDR3aa: CASSPRDRAEAFF
CDR3nt: TGTGCCAGTAGTCCCCGGGACAGGGCGGAAGCTTTCTTT

d_gene: -
abundance: many
v_gene: TRBV5-1
len: 15
j_gene: TRBJ2-2
CDR3aa: CASSPGAANTGELFF
CDR3nt: TGCGCCAGCAGCCCGGGGGCGGCGAACACCGGGGAGCTGTTTTTT

d_gene: -
abundance: -
v_gene: TRBV11-2
len: 14
j_gene: TRBJ1-1
CDR3aa: CASSLDRRAMSAFF
CDR3nt: TGTGCCAGCAGCTTAGATCGACGGGCTATGTCGGCTTTCTTT

d_gene: TRBD2
abundance: many
v_gene: TRBV2
len: 14
j_gene: TRBJ2-7
CDR3aa: CASILAGASYEQYF
CDR3nt: TGTGCCAGCATTTTAGCGGGAGCATCCTACGAGCAGTACTTC

d_gene: -
abundance: -
v_gene: TRBV6-6
len: 13
j_gene: TRBJ2-1
CDR3aa: CASSFGQYNEQFF
CDR3nt: TGTGCCAGCAGTTTCGGACAGTACAATGAGCAGTTCTTC

d_gene: -
abundance: many
v_gene: TRBV10-1
len: 15
j_gene: TRBJ2-2
CDR3aa: CASSESLGATGELFF
CDR3nt: TGCGCCAGCAGTGAGTCGTTGGGGGCCACCGGGGAGCTGTTTTTT

d_gene: -
abundance: many
v_gene: TRBV2
len: 11
j_gene: TRBJ2-4
CDR3aa: CASMVQNIQYF
CDR3nt: TGTGCCAGCATGGTCCAGAACATTCAGTACTTC

d_gene: TRBD1
abundance: many
v_gene: TRBV5-1
len: 14
j_gene: TRBJ2-3
CDR3aa: CASSPGQGVDTQYF
CDR3nt: TGCGCCAGCAGCCCTGGACAGGGAGTGGATACGCAGTATTTT

d_gene: TRBD2
abundance: many
v_gene: TRBV2
len: 14
j_gene: TRBJ2-3
CDR3aa: CASMGGVLTDTQYF
CDR3nt: TGTGCCAGCATGGGAGGGGTCCTCACAGATACGCAGTATTTT

d_gene: TRBD1
abundance: many
v_gene: TRBV10-3
len: 15
j_gene: TRBJ1-2
CDR3aa: CAISESRLQGPGYTF
CDR3nt: TGTGCCATCAGTGAGTCGAGGTTACAGGGGCCTGGCTACACCTTC

d_gene: -
abundance: many
v_gene: TRBV3-1
len: 17
j_gene: TRBJ1-6
CDR3aa: CASSPTETGVYNSPLHF
CDR3nt: TGTGCCAGCAGCCCGACCGAGACCGGGGTCTATAATTCACCCCTCCACTTT

d_gene: TRBD2
abundance: many
v_gene: TRBV10-3
len: 17
j_gene: TRBJ2-1
CDR3aa: CAISESTRASGYNEQFF
CDR3nt: TGTGCCATCAGTGAGTCGACGCGGGCTAGCGGTTACAATGAGCAGTTCTTC

d_gene: TRBD1
abundance: many
v_gene: TRBV20-1
len: 14
j_gene: TRBJ2-7
CDR3aa: CSAPAGQGTYEQYF
CDR3nt: TGCAGTGCTCCGGCCGGACAGGGTACCTACGAGCAGTACTTC

d_gene: -
abundance: few
v_gene: TRBV18
len: 13
j_gene: TRBJ2-5
CDR3aa: CASCFGEQETQYF
CDR3nt: TGTGCCAGCTGCTTTGGGGAACAAGAGACCCAGTACTTC

d_gene: -
abundance: many
v_gene: TRBV29-1
len: 11
j_gene: TRBJ2-5
CDR3aa: CSVAERVTQYF
CDR3nt: TGCAGCGTTGCCGAGAGGGTGACCCAGTACTTC

d_gene: -
abundance: many
v_gene: TRBV20-1
len: 14
j_gene: TRBJ2-1
CDR3aa: CSARRPQLGNEQFF
CDR3nt: TGCAGTGCTAGGCGCCCCCAGCTCGGCAATGAGCAGTTCTTC

d_gene: -
abundance: many
v_gene: TRBV5-1
len: 16
j_gene: TRBJ1-1
CDR3aa: CASSPDYPSRRGQAFF
CDR3nt: TGCGCCAGCAGCCCCGATTACCCGTCGCGTAGGGGACAAGCTTTCTTT

d_gene: -
abundance: many
v_gene: TRBV21-1
len: 15
j_gene: TRBJ1-5
CDR3aa: CASSTWTEDNQPQHF
CDR3nt: TGTGCCAGCAGCACCTGGACAGAGGATAATCAGCCCCAGCATTTT

d_gene: -
abundance: many
v_gene: TRBV10-2
len: 16
j_gene: TRBJ1-1
CDR3aa: CASSPVGWGRGTEAFF
CDR3nt: TGCGCCAGCAGTCCAGTCGGGTGGGGAAGGGGGACTGAAGCTTTCTTT

d_gene: TRBD2
abundance: many
v_gene: TRBV6-2/TRBV6-3
len: 14
j_gene: TRBJ2-5
CDR3aa: CASRFSGGSETQYF
CDR3nt: TGTGCCAGCAGGTTTAGCGGGGGGTCAGAGACCCAGTACTTC

d_gene: -
abundance: many
v_gene: TRBV9
len: 15
j_gene: TRBJ2-5
CDR3aa: CASSTQVLPQETQYF
CDR3nt: TGTGCCAGCAGCACCCAGGTGTTACCTCAAGAGACCCAGTACTTC

d_gene: -
abundance: many
v_gene: TRBV27
len: 14
j_gene: TRBJ2-5
CDR3aa: CASSLSAILGTQYF
CDR3nt: TGTGCCAGCAGTTTATCGGCGATTTTAGGGACCCAGTACTTC

d_gene: -
abundance: many
v_gene: TRBV19
len: 15
j_gene: TRBJ2-7
CDR3aa: CASSIVSDNSYEQYF
CDR3nt: TGTGCCAGTAGTATAGTAAGCGACAACTCCTACGAGCAGTACTTC

d_gene: TRBD1
abundance: many
v_gene: TRBV7-9
len: 14
j_gene: TRBJ1-2
CDR3aa: CASSLTRQGYGYTF
CDR3nt: TGTGCCAGCAGCCTGACAAGACAGGGCTATGGCTACACCTTC

d_gene: TRBD2
abundance: -
v_gene: TRBV9
len: 15
j_gene: TRBJ2-1
CDR3aa: CASSVGLAEYNEQFF
CDR3nt: TGTGCCAGCAGCGTAGGGCTAGCGGAATACAATGAGCAGTTCTTC

d_gene: TRBD2
abundance: many
v_gene: TRBV20-1
len: 14
j_gene: TRBJ2-7
CDR3aa: CSASLSGRPYEQYF
CDR3nt: TGCAGTGCCTCGCTTAGCGGGAGGCCCTACGAGCAGTACTTC